A single T cell receptor (beta chain) is shown here with its context. The sample originates from a study of blood T cells in healthy people across ages. Trimming stripped 3 bases from V and 7 bases from J, with 7 bases between. There are 12 residues in the CDR3. Germline V gene sequence: CDR1 MNHNS, CDR2 SASEGT. A second PCR of roughly 7 to 11 cycles used a sample-barcoded 5' primer and a J-beta primer mix. TCRdb analysed the 5' RACE reads with MiXCR anew, one entry per CDR3 protein. The sample lists some 860,000 distinct CDR3 sequences; 56% were seen once. The sequencing sample was made of blood. This receptor was obtained from a man aged 40-49 years in good health. The V call is TRBV6-1, the J call TRBJ1-5; no clear D. The CDR3 DNA is TGTGCCAGCAGTGAGCTACGGCAGCCCCAGCATTTT. Its protein product is CASSELRQPQHF.